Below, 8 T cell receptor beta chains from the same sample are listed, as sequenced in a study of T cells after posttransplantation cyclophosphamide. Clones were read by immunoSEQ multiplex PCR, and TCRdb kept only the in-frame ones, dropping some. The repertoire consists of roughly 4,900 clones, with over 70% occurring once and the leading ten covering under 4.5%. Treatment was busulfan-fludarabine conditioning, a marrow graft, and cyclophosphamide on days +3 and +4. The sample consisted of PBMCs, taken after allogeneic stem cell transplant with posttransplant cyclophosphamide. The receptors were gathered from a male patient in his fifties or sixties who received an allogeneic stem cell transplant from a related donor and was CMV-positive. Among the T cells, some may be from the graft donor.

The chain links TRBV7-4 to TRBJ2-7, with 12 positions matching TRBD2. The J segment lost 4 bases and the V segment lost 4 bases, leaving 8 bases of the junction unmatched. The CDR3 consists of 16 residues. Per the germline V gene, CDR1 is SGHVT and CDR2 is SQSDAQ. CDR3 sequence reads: CASSSTLAGGPYEQYF. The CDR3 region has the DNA TGTGCCAGCAGCTCCACCCTAGCGGGAGGGCCGTACGAGCAGTACTTC.

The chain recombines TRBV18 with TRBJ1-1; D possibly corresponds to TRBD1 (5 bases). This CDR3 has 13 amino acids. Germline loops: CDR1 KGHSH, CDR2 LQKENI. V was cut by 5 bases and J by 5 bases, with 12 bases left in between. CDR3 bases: TGTGCCAGCTCAACTACAGGTTTTACTGAAGCTTTCTTT. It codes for CASSTTGFTEAFF. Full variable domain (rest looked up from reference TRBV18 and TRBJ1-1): NAGVMQNPRHLVRRRGQEARLRCSPMKGHSHVYWYRQLPEEGLKFMVYLQKENIIDESGMPKERFSAEFPKEGPSILRIQQVVRGDSAAYFCASSTTGFTEAFFGQGTRLTVV.

The CDR3 DNA is TGTGCCAGCAGTGAATTTTTAGGGGCAGATACGCAGTATTTT. This encodes CASSEFLGADTQYF. The chain is built from TRBV6-1 and TRBJ2-3; D possibly corresponds to TRBD1 (5 bases). The V end was cut by 2 bases, the J end by 4 bases, with 10 bases between. Germline V gene data show CDR1 as MNHNS and CDR2 as SASEGT. CDR3 size: 14 residues.

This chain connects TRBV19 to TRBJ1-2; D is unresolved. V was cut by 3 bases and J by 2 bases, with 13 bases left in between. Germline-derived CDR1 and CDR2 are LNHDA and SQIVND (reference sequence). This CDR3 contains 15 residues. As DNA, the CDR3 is TGTGCCAGTAGTATCCTTCCGGGAGGAAACTATGGCTACACCTTC. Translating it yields CASSILPGGNYGYTF. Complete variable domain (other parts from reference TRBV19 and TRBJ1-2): DGGITQSPKYLFRKEGQNVTLSCEQNLNHDAMYWYRQDPGQGLRLIYYSQIVNDFQKGDIAEGYSVSREKKESFPLTVTSAQKNPTAFYLCASSILPGGNYGYTFGSGTRLTVV.

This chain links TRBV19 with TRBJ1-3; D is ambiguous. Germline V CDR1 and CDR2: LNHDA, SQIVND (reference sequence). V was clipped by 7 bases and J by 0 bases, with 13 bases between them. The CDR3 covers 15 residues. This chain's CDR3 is CASIEGYSSGNTIYF. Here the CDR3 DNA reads TGTGCCAGTATTGAGGGATACAGCTCTGGAAACACCATATATTTT.

The CDR3 loop is CASSLPVNTEAFF. The CDR3 region has the DNA TGTGCCAGCAGTCTGCCGGTGAACACTGAAGCTTTCTTT. The chain couples TRBV6-6 to TRBJ1-1, with D uncertain. Trimming took 5 bases from V and 0 from J, leaving 7 bases between them. Germline values: CDR1 MNHNY, CDR2 SVGAGI (reference sequence). The CDR3 covers 13 residues.

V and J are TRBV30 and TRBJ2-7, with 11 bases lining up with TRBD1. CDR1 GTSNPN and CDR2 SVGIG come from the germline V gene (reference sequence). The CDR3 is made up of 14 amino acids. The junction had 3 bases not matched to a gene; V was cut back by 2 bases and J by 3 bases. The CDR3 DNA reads TGTGCCTGGAGTCCGGGGACAGGGGGCTACGAGCAGTACTTC. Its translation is CAWSPGTGGYEQYF.

As DNA, the CDR3 is TGTGCCAGCAGTCCGCGGGGTCTTACCTACGAGCAGTACTTC. Protein: CASSPRGLTYEQYF. The chain employs TRBV27 and TRBJ2-7, with a tentative D call TRBD2 (6 bases). The V end was cut by 5 bases, the J end by 2 bases, with 13 bases between. CDR1 MNHEY and CDR2 SMNVEV come from the germline V gene (reference sequence). The CDR3 consists of 14 residues.